Listed below are T cell receptor beta chains from one sample, sequenced in a study of T-cell memory formation after mild COVID-19. TCRdb reprocessed the 5' RACE reads with MiXCR, giving one entry per CDR3 protein. The data show 110,000 to 150,000 distinct CDR3 sequences, around 25% seen once. Material: PBMCs or a T cell subset sorted from them (not recorded which). These receptor sequences come from an adult woman who had mild COVID-19 (a few samples of this study predate the infection). Cell type and time point are not known. Each CDR3 is given with its conserved first and last residue. A D gene is named only where the DNA matches it firmly. The listing skips clone size in some rows; elsewhere it reads once, few, many or a size class.

TRBV7-9	NA	TRBJ1-2	NA	CASSQIVRGYTF	TGTGCCAGCAGCCAAATAGTACGCGGCTACACCTTC
TRBV18	NA	TRBJ2-5	NA	CASSPPTKEQETQYF	TGTGCCAGCTCACCACCGACTAAGGAGCAAGAGACCCAGTACTTC
TRBV7-8	few	TRBJ2-3	NA	CASSLSGGLAGADTQYF	TGTGCCAGCAGCTTGTCTGGCGGTCTAGCAGGTGCAGATACGCAGTATTTT
TRBV15	NA	TRBJ1-2	NA	CATSKGRIYGYTF	TGTGCCACCAGCAAAGGACGGATCTATGGCTACACCTTC
TRBV25-1	NA	TRBJ2-7	TRBD2	CASSTPSGASYEQYF	TGTGCCAGCAGTACCCCCAGCGGGGCCTCCTACGAGCAGTACTTC
TRBV3-1	NA	TRBJ2-1	TRBD2	CASSQEPGVGTSPYNEQFF	TGTGCCAGCAGCCAAGAGCCGGGGGTCGGGACTAGCCCCTACAATGAGCAGTTCTTC
TRBV5-1	few	TRBJ1-1	TRBD1	CASSLALQGGTEAFF	TGCGCCAGCAGCTTGGCCCTACAGGGGGGTACTGAAGCTTTCTTT
TRBV7-9	many	TRBJ2-1	TRBD2	CASSSMGGGPVSYNEQFF	TGTGCCAGCAGCTCCATGGGGGGAGGGCCGGTTTCCTACAATGAGCAGTTCTTC
TRBV9	few	TRBJ2-7	TRBD1	CASSPWDSSYEQYF	TGTGCCAGCAGCCCTTGGGACAGCTCCTACGAGCAGTACTTC
TRBV27	few	TRBJ2-7	NA	CASSPGPWGYSEQYF	TGTGCCAGCAGTCCTGGTCCATGGGGTTACTCCGAGCAGTACTTC
TRBV5-1	NA	TRBJ1-2	NA	CASSLADLYGYTF	TGCGCCAGCAGCTTGGCTGACCTCTATGGCTACACCTTC
TRBV6-5	NA	TRBJ1-2	NA	CASSYTGFADGYTF	TGTGCCAGCAGTTACACGGGGTTTGCCGATGGCTACACCTTC